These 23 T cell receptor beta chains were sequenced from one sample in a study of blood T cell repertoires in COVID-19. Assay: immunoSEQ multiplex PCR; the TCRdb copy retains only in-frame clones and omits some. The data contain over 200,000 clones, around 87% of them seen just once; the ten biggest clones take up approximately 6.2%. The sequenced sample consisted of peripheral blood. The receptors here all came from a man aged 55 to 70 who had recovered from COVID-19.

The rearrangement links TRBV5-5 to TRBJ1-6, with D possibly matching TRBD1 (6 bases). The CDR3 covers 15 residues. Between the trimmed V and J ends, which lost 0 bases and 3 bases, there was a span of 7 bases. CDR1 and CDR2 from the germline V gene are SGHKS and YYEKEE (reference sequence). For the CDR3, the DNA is TGTGCCAGCAGCTTGGACAGGGACTATAATTCACCCCTCCACTTT. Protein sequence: CASSLDRDYNSPLHF.

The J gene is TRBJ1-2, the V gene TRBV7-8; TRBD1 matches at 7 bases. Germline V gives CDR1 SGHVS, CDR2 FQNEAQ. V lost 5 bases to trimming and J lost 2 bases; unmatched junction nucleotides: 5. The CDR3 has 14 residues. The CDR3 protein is CASSLMTGNYGYTF. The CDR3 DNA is TGTGCCAGCAGCCTAATGACAGGGAACTATGGCTACACCTTC.

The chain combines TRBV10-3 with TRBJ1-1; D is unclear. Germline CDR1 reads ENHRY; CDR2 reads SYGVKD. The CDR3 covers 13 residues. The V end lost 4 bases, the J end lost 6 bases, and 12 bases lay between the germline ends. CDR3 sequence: CAISAYGVAEAFF. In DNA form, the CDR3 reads TGTGCCATCAGTGCCTACGGGGTAGCTGAAGCTTTCTTT.

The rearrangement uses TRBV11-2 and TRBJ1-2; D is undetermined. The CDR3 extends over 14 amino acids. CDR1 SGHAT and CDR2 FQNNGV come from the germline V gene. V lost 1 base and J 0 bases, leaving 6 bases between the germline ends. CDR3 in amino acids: CASSLAQSNYGYTF. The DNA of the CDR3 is TGTGCCAGCAGCTTAGCACAGTCTAACTATGGCTACACCTTC.

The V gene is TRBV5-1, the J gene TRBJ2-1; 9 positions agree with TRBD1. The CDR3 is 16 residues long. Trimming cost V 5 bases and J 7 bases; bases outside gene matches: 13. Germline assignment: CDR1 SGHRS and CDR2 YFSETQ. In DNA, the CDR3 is TGCGCCAGCAGTGGGGGACAGGGACACGGGGTTAATGAGCAGTTCTTC. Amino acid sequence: CASSGGQGHGVNEQFF.

The CDR3 DNA is TGTGCCGGACGTTATGGGGGACAAGGCACAGATACGCAGTATTTT. It is translated as CAGRYGGQGTDTQYF. This sequence joins TRBV6-5 and TRBJ2-3; the D gene is possibly TRBD1 (6 bases). Trimming removed 11 bases from V and 1 base from J, with 19 bases in between. Germline CDR1 reads MNHEY; CDR2 reads SVGAGI. This CDR3 is built from 15 residues.

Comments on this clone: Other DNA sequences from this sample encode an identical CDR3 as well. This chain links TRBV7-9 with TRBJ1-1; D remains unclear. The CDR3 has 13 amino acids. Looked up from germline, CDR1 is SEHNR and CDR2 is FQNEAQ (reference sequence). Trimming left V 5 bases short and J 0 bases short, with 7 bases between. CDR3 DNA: TGTGCCAGCAGCCCCCAGATGAACACTGAAGCTTTCTTT. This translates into CASSPQMNTEAFF. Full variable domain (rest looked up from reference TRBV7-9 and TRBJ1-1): DTGVSQNPRHKITKRGQNVTFRCDPISEHNRLYWYRQTLGQGPEFLTYFQNEAQLEKSRLLSDRFSAERPKGSFSTLEIQRTEQGDSAMYLCASSPQMNTEAFFGQGTRLTVV.

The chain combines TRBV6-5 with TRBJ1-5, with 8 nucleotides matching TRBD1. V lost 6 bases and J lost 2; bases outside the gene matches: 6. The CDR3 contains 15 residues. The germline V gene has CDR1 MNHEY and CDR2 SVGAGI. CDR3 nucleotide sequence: TGTGCCAGCAGGCCACAGGGGGTCGGCAATCAGCCCCAGCATTTT. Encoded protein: CASRPQGVGNQPQHF.

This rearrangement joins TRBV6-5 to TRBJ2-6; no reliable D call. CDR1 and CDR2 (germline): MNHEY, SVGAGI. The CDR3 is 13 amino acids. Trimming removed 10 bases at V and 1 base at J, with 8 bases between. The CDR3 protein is CATTPSGANVLTF. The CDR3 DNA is TGTGCCACCACTCCATCTGGGGCCAACGTCCTGACTTTC.

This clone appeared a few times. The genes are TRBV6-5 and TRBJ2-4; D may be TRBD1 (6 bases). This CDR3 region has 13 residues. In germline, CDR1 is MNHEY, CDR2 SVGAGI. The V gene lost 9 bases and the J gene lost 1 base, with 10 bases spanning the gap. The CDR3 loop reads CASTGQAKNIQYF. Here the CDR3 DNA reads TGTGCCAGTACAGGACAGGCCAAAAACATTCAGTACTTC.

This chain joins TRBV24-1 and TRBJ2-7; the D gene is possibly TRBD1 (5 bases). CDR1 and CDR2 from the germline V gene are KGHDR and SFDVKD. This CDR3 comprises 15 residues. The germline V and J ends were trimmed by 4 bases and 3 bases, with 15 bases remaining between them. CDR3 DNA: TGTGCCACCAGTGACACTCCCCCAGGGCACTACGAGCAGTACTTC. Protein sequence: CATSDTPPGHYEQYF.

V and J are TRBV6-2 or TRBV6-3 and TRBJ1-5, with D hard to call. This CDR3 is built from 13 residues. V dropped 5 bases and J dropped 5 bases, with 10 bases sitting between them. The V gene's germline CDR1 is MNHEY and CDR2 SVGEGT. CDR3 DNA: TGTGCCAGCAGTACCTTCAGGTATCAGCCCCAGCATTTT. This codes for CASSTFRYQPQHF.

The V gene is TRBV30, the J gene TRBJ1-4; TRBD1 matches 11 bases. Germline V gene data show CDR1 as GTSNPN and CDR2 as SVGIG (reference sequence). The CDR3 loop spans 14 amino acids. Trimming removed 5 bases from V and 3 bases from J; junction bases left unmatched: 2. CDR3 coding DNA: TGTGCCTGGGGGACAGGGGGACCTAATGAAAAACTGTTTTTT. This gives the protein CAWGTGGPNEKLFF.

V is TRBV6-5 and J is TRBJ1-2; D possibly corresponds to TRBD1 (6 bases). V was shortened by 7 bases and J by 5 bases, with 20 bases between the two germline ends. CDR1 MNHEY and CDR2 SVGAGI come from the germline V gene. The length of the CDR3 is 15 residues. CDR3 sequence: CASISGGAHRYGYTF. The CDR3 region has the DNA TGTGCCAGCATCTCGGGGGGGGCTCATCGGTATGGCTACACCTTC.

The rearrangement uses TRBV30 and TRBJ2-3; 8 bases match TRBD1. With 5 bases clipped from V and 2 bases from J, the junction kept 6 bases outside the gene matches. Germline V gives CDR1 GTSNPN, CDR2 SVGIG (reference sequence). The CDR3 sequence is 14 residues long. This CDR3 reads CAWLHRGATDTQYF. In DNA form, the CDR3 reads TGTGCCTGGCTTCACAGGGGGGCCACAGATACGCAGTATTTT.

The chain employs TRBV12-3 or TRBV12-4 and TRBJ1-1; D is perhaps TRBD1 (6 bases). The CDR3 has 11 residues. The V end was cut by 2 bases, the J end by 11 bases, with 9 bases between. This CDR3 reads CASSLTGSAFF. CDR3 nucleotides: TGTGCCAGCAGTTTAACAGGGTCGGCTTTCTTT.

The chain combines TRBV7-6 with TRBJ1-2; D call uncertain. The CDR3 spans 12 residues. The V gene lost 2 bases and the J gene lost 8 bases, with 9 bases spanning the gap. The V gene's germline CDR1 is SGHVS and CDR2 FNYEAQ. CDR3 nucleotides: TGTGCCAGCAGCTTACCGGGAAACGGCTACACCTTC. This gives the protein CASSLPGNGYTF.

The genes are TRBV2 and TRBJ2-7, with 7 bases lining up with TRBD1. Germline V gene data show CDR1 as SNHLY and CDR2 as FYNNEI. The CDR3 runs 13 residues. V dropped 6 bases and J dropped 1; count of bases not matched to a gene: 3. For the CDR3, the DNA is TGTGCCAGCAGCGGGGACAGATCCTACGAGCAGTACTTC. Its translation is CASSGDRSYEQYF.

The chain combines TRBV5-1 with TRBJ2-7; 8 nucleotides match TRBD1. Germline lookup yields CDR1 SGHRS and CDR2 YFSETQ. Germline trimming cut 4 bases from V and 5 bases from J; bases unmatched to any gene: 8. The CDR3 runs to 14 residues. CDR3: CASSVGQVPNEQYF. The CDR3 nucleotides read TGCGCCAGCAGCGTGGGACAGGTCCCGAACGAGCAGTACTTC.

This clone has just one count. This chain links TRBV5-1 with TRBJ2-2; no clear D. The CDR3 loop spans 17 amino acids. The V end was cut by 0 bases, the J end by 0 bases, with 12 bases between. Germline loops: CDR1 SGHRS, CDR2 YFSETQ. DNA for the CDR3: TGCGCCAGCAGCTTGGCCCCGCAGTACGCGAACACCGGGGAGCTGTTTTTT. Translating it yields CASSLAPQYANTGELFF.

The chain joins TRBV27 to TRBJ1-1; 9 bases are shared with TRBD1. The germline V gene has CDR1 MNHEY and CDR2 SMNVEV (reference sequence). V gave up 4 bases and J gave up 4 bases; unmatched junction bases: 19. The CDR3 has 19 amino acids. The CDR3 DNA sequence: TGTGCCAGCAGTTCCCCCAGGGGACAGGGCAACCGAGGGAGCACTGAAGCTTTCTTT. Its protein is CASSSPRGQGNRGSTEAFF.

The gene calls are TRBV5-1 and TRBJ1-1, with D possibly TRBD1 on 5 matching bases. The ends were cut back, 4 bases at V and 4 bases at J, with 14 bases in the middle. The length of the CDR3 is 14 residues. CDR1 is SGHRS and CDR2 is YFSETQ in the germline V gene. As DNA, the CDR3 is TGCGCCAGCAGCATAGGGGATTGGGGCACTGAAGCTTTCTTT. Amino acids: CASSIGDWGTEAFF.

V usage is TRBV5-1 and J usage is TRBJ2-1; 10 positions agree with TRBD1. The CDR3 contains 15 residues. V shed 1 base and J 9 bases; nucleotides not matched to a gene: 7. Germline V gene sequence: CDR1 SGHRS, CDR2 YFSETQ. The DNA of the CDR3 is TGCGCCAGCAGCTTGCCGGGACAGGGGTCGGGTGAGCAGTTCTTC. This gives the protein CASSLPGQGSGEQFF.